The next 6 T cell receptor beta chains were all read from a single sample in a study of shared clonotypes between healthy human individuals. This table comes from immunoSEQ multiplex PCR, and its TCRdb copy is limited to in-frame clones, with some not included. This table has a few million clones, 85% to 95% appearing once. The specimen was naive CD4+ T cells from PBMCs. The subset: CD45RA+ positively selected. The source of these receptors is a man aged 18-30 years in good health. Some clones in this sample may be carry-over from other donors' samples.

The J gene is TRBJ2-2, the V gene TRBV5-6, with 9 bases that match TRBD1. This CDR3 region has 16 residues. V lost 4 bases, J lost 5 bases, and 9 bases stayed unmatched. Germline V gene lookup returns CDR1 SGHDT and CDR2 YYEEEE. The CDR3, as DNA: TGTGCCAGCAGCACCGGGACAGGGCGGGGGACCGGGGAGCTGTTTTTT. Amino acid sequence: CASSTGTGRGTGELFF.

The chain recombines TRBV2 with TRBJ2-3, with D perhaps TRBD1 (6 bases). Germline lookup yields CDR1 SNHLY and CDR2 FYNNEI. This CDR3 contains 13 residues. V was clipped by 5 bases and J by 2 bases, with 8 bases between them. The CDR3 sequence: CASSRDITDTQYF. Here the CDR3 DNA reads TGTGCCAGCAGTCGGGACATCACAGATACGCAGTATTTT.

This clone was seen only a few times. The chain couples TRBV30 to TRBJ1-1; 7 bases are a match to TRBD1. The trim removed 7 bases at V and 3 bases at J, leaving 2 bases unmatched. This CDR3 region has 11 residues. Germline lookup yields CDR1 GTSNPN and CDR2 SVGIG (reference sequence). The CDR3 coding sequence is TGTGCCTATGACAGGGACACTGAAGCTTTCTTT. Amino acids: CAYDRDTEAFF.

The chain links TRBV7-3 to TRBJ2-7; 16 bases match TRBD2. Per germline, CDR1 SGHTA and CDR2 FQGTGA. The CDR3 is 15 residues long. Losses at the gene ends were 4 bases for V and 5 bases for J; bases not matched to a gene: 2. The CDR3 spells CASSSGTSGRDEQYF. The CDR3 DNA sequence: TGTGCCAGCAGCTCCGGGACTAGCGGGAGGGACGAGCAGTACTTC.

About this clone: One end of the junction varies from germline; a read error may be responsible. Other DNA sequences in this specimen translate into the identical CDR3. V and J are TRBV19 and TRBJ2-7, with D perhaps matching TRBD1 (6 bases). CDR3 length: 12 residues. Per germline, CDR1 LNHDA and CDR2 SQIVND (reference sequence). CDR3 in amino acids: CASSPREGDTSF. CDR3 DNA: TGTGCCAGTAGTCCCAGGGAAGGGGACACCTCGTTC.

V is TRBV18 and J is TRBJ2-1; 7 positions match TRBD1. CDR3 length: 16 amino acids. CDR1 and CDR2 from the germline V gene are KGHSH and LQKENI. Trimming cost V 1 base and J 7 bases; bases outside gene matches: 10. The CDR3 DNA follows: TGTGCCAGCTCACCACAGGGGGCCCTGATGGGGAATGAGCAGTTCTTC. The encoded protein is CASSPQGALMGNEQFF.